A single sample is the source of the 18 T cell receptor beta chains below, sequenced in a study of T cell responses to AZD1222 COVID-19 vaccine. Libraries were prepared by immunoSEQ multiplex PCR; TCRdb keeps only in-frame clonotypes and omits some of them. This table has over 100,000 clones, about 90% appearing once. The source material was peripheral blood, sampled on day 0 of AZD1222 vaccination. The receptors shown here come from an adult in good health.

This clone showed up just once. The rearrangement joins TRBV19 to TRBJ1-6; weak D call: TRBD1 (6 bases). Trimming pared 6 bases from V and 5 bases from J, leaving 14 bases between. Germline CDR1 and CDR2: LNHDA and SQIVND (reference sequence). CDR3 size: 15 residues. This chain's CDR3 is CASRAGGGDNSPLHF. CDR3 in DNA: TGTGCCAGTAGGGCAGGAGGGGGGGATAATTCACCCCTCCACTTT. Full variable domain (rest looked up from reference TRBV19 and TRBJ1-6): DGGITQSPKYLFRKEGQNVTLSCEQNLNHDAMYWYRQDPGQGLRLIYYSQIVNDFQKGDIAEGYSVSREKKESFPLTVTSAQKNPTAFYLCASRAGGGDNSPLHFGNGTRLTVT.

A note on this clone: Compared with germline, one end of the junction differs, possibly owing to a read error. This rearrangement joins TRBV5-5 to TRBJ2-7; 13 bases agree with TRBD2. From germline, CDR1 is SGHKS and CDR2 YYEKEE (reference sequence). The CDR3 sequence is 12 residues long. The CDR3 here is CASGTSGMTLAF. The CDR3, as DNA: TGTGCCAGCGGGACTAGCGGGATGACTCTCGCGTTC.

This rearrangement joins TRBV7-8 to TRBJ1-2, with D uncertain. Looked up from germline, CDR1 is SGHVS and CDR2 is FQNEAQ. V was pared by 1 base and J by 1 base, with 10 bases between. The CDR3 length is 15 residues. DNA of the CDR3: TGTGCCAGCAGCTTAGTGGGTCAGTTTAACTATGGCTACACCTTC. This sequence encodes CASSLVGQFNYGYTF.

Written as DNA, the CDR3 is TGTGCCTGGGAGAGACAGAGGACAGGTTTTTACACCTTC. Protein: CAWERQRTGFYTF. This chain links TRBV30 with TRBJ1-2; 7 bases map to TRBD1. The CDR3 totals 13 residues. Germline trimming cut 5 bases from V and 11 bases from J; bases unmatched to any gene: 14. The germline V gene has CDR1 GTSNPN and CDR2 SVGIG (reference sequence).

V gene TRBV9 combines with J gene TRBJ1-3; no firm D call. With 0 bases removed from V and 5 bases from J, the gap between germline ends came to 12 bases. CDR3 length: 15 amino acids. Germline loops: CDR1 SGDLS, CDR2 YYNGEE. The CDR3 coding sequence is TGTGCCAGCAGCGTAGGGCGGGCTGCTAGAAACACCATATATTTT. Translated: CASSVGRAARNTIYF. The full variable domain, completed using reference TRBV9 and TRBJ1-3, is DSGVTQTPKHLITATGQRVTLRCSPRSGDLSVYWYQQSLDQGLQFLIQYYNGEERAKGNILERFSAQQFPDLHSELNLSSLELGDSALYFCASSVGRAARNTIYFGEGSWLTVV.

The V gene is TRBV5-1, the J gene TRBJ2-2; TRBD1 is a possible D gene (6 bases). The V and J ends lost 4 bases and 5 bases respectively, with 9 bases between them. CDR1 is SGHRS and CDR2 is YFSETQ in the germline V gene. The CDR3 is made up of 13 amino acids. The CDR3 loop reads CASSKTGTGELFF. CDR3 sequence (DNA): TGCGCCAGCAGCAAAACAGGGACCGGGGAGCTGTTTTTT.

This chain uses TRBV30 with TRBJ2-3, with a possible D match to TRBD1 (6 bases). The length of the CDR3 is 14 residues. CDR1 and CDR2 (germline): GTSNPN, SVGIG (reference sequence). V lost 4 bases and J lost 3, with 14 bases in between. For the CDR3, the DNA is TGTGCCTGGACTAGGGACAAAAGAACAGATACGCAGTATTTT. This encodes CAWTRDKRTDTQYF.

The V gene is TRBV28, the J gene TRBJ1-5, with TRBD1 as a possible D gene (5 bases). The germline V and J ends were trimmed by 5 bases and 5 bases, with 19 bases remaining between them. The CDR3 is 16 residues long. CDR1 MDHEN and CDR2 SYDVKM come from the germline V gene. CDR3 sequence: CASSGGTVDPDQPQHF. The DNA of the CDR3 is TGTGCCAGCAGTGGGGGGACCGTGGACCCGGATCAGCCCCAGCATTTT.

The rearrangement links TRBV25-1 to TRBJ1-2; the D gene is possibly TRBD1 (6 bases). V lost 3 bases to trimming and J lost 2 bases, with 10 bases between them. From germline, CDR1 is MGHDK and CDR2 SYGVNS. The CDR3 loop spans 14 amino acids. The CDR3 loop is CASSDTTGNYGYTF. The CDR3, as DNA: TGTGCCAGCAGTGACACGACAGGCAACTATGGCTACACCTTC.

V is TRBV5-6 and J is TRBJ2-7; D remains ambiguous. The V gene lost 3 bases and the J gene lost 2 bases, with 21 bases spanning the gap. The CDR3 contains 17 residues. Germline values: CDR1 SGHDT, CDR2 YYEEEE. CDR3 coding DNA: TGTGCCAGCAGCTCCGTTAAGGACGGATGGGCCGCCTACGAGCAGTACTTC. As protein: CASSSVKDGWAAYEQYF.

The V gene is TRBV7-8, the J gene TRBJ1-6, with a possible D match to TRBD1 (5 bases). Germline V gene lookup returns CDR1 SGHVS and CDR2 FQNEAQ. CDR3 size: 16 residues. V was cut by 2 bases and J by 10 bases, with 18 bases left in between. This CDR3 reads CASSLNPQGARSPLHF. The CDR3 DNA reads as TGTGCCAGCAGCTTAAACCCCCAGGGAGCAAGGTCACCCCTCCACTTT.

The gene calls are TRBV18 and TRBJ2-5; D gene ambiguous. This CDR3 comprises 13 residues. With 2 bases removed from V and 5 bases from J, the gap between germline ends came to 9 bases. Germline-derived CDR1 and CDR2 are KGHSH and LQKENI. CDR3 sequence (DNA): TGTGCCAGCTCACCAAGCAACGGGGAGACCCAGTACTTC. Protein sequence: CASSPSNGETQYF.

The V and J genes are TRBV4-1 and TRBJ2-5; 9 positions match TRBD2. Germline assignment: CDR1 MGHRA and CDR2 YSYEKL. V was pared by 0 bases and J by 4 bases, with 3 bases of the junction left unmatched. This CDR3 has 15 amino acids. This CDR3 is CASSQDGTSLETQYF. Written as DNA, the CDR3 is TGCGCCAGCAGCCAAGATGGGACTAGCTTAGAGACCCAGTACTTC.

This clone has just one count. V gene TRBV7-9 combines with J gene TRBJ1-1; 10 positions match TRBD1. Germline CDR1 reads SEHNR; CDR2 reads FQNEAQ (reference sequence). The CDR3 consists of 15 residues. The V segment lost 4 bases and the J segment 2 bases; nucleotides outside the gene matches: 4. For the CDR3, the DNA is TGTGCCAGCAGCTCCCGGGACAGGGGAAACACTGAAGCTTTCTTT. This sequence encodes CASSSRDRGNTEAFF.

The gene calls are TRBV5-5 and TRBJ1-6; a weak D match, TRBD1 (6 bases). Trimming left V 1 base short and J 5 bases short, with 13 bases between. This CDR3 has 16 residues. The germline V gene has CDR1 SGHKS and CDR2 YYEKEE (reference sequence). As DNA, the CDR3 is TGTGCCAGCAGCTTGAAGGGGGGTGGTAATAATTCACCCCTCCACTTT. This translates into CASSLKGGGNNSPLHF.

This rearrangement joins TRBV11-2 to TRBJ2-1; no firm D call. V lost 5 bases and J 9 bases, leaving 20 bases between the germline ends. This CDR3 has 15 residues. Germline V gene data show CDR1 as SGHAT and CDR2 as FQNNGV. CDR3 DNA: TGTGCCAGCAGCCCGGATTTCGGTTATTCGAGTGAGCAGTTCTTC. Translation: CASSPDFGYSSEQFF.

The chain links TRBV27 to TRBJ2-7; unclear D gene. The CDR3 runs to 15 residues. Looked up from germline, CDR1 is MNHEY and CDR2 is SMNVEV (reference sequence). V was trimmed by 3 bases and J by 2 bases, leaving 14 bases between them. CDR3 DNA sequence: TGTGCCAGCAGTTTTTCGGCGGATCAAACCTACGAGCAGTACTTC. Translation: CASSFSADQTYEQYF.

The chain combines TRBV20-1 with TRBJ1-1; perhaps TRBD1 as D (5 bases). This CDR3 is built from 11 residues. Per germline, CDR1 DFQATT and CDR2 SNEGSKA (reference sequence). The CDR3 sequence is CSPRENTEAFF. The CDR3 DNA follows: TGCAGCCCCAGGGAGAACACTGAAGCTTTCTTT.